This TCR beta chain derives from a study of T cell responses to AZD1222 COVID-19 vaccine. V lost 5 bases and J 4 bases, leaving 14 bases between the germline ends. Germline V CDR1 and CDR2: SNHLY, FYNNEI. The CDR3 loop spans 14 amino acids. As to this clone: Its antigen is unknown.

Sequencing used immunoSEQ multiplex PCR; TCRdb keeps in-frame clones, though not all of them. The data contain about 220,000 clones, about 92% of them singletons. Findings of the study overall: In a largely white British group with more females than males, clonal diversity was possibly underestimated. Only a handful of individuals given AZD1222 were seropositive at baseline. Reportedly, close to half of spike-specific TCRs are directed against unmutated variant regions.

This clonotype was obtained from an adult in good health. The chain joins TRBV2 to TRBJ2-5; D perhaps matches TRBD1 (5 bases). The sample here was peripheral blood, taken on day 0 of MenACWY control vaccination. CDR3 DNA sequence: TGTGCCAGCAGTCCGGTCCAGGGTAGAGAGACCCAGTACTTC. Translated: CASSPVQGRETQYF.